This TCR beta chain was sequenced in a study of blood T cell repertoires in COVID-19. Study-level information: From the United States, Italy and Spain came samples of acute and convalescent COVID-19.

The CDR3 length is 14 residues. From germline, CDR1 is MDHEN and CDR2 SYDVKM. Unmatched junction bases numbered 14, after V lost 5 bases and J lost 14 bases. Clones were sequenced by immunoSEQ multiplex PCR, and TCRdb holds only the in-frame ones, with some missing. The sample includes about 380,000 clones, 70% to 90% seen only once; the top ten take approximately 1.2%. Adults between roughly 18 and 95 years of age took part from under 30 US areas. Allocation to cohorts depended on clinical history reported by the participants. Cohort 3 recovered donors had two negative PCRs, clearance, or symptom resolution.

J is TRBJ1-4 and V is TRBV28; 7 nucleotides align to TRBD1. The clonotype comes from a woman between 18 and 30 years old who had recovered from COVID-19. Sequencing was carried out using PBMCs or T cells enriched from blood (not recorded which). Here the CDR3 reads CASSLPSDRVGLFF. For the CDR3, the DNA is TGTGCCAGCAGTCTTCCCTCCGACAGGGTGGGGCTGTTTTTT.